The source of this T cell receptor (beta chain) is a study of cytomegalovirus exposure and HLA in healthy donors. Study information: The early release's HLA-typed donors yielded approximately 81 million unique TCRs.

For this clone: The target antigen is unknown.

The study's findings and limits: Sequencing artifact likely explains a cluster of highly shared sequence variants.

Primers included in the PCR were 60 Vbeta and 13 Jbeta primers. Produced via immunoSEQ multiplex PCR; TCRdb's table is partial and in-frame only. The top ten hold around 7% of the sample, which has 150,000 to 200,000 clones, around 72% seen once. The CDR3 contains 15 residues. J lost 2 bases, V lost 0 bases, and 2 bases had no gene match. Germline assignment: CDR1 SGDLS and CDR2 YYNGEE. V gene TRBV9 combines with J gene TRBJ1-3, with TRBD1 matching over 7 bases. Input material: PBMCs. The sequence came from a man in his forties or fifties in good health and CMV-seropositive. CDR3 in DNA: TGTGCCAGCAGCGTAGCTACAGGGGCTGGAAACACCATATATTTT. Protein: CASSVATGAGNTIYF.